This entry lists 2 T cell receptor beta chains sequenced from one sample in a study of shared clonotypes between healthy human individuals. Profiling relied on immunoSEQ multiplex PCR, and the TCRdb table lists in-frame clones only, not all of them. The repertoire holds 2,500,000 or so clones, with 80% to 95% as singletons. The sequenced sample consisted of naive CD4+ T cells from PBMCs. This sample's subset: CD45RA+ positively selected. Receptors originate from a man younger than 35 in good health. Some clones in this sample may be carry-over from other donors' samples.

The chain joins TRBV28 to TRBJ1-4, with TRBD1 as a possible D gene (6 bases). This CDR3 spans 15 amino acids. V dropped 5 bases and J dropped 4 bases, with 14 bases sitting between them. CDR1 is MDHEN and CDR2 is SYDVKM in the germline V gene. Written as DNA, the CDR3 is TGTGCCAGCAGTCGCAACGGACAGATTAATGAAAAACTGTTTTTT. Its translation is CASSRNGQINEKLFF.

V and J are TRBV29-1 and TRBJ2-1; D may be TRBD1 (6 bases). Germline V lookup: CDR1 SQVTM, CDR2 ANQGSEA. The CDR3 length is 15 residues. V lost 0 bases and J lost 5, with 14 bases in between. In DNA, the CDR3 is TGCAGCGTTGAAGATCGCAGGGGAGCCCACAATGAGCAGTTCTTC. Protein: CSVEDRRGAHNEQFF.